A selection of T cell receptor beta chains follows, all from one sample in a study of human T cells and chemical hapten exposure. MiXCR, run by TCRdb on the RACE reads, gives a single entry per CDR3 protein. Of approximately 41,000 distinct CDR3 sequences listed, about 4% are singletons. The source was whole blood, collected in connection with sensitization to the hapten diphenylcyclopropenone (DPC). The receptors derive from a man in his fifties or sixties with alopecia areata. Some clones in this sample may be carry-over from other donors' samples. Each CDR3 is given with its conserved first and last residue. The order of the fields is clone size, V gene, J gene, D gene, CDR3 protein, CDR3 DNA. D genes are given only for firm matches. Clone size appears in some rows only: once, few, many, or a class for an expanded clone.

size: many; V: TRBV7-9; J: TRBJ1-1; D: NA; CDR3: CASSLSTRLGAEAFF; DNA: TGTGCCAGCAGCTTAAGCACACGACTCGGGGCTGAAGCTTTCTTT
size: many; V: TRBV6-2/TRBV6-3; J: TRBJ1-5; D: NA; CDR3: CASSGRLGEPQHF; DNA: TGTGCCAGCAGTGGGCGACTTGGTGAGCCCCAGCATTTT
size: many; V: TRBV5-4; J: TRBJ1-1; D: NA; CDR3: CASSSAGGQYTEAFF; DNA: TGTGCCAGCAGCTCGGCGGGGGGGCAGTACACTGAAGCTTTCTTT
size: many; V: TRBV5-1; J: TRBJ1-2; D: NA; CDR3: CASSFGGANYGYTF; DNA: TGCGCCAGCAGCTTTGGGGGGGCCAACTATGGCTACACCTTC
size: many; V: TRBV28; J: TRBJ1-2; D: TRBD1; CDR3: CASSLRGTGFGYTF; DNA: TGTGCCAGCAGTTTACGTGGGACAGGTTTTGGCTACACCTTC
size: many; V: TRBV7-2; J: TRBJ2-7; D: NA; CDR3: CASSLGRVASYEQYF; DNA: TGTGCCAGCAGCTTAGGGCGAGTAGCTTCCTACGAGCAGTACTTC
size: many; V: TRBV30; J: TRBJ2-1; D: TRBD2; CDR3: CAWSVPRGGTSGRSDLFF; DNA: TGTGCCTGGAGTGTACCTCGAGGGGGAACTAGCGGGAGGTCAGACCTGTTCTTC
size: many; V: TRBV6-2/TRBV6-3; J: TRBJ1-1; D: NA; CDR3: CASSYSFRSTEAFF; DNA: TGTGCCAGCAGTTACTCTTTCCGGAGCACTGAAGCTTTCTTT
size: many; V: TRBV3-1; J: TRBJ1-1; D: TRBD1; CDR3: CASSQKDRDNTEAFF; DNA: TGTGCCAGCAGCCAGAAGGACAGGGATAACACTGAAGCTTTCTTT
size: many; V: TRBV29-1; J: TRBJ1-1; D: NA; CDR3: CSVEDTFGDFNREAFF; DNA: TGCAGCGTTGAAGATACATTTGGTGATTTCAACCGAGAAGCTTTCTTT
size: many; V: TRBV5-4; J: TRBJ2-7; D: TRBD2; CDR3: CASSSRLAGEVKYEQYF; DNA: TGTGCCAGCAGCAGTCGACTAGCGGGAGAGGTGAAGTACGAGCAGTACTTC
size: many; V: TRBV28; J: TRBJ2-7; D: NA; CDR3: CASRPGGERYEQYF; DNA: TGTGCCAGCAGGCCTGGCGGGGAGCGGTACGAGCAGTACTTC
size: many; V: TRBV20-1; J: TRBJ2-5; D: TRBD2; CDR3: CSVVGTSGDGETQYF; DNA: TGCAGTGTAGTAGGGACTAGCGGAGACGGGGAGACCCAGTACTTC
size: NA; V: TRBV3-1; J: TRBJ2-2; D: NA; CDR3: CASTRSDTGELFF; DNA: TGTGCCAGCACCCGATCGGACACCGGGGAGCTGTTTTTT
size: many; V: TRBV5-1; J: TRBJ2-3; D: TRBD1; CDR3: CASSFTGGGTDTQYF; DNA: TGCGCCAGCAGCTTCACAGGGGGCGGAACAGATACGCAGTATTTT
size: many; V: TRBV7-8; J: TRBJ2-3; D: TRBD2; CDR3: CASSLREGLVTDTQYF; DNA: TGTGCCAGCAGCTTGAGGGAGGGCCTTGTGACAGATACGCAGTATTTT
size: many; V: TRBV28; J: TRBJ1-5; D: NA; CDR3: CASSFGAGIMIGQPQHF; DNA: TGTGCCAGCAGTTTCGGAGCGGGGATAATGATAGGTCAGCCCCAGCATTTT
size: many; V: TRBV29-1; J: TRBJ2-1; D: NA; CDR3: CSVPSSKGGVNEQFF; DNA: TGCAGCGTCCCCTCGAGTAAAGGAGGTGTCAATGAGCAGTTCTTC